This T cell receptor (beta chain) came from a study of control samples from healthy donors and cancer patients. Germline V gene lookup returns CDR1 SQVTM and CDR2 ANQGSEA. Deletions cut 3 bases from V and 1 base from J, with 3 bases between. CDR3 length: 11 amino acids. Repertoires were generated with immunoSEQ multiplex PCR, while TCRdb's copy carries only in-frame clones and drops some. The table has some 100,000 clones, 87% seen once. The sample consisted of blood. The chain combines TRBV29-1 with TRBJ2-5; no firm D call. The TCR sequence derives from a woman aged 45-65 years in good health. The CDR3 DNA is TGCAGCGTTGACTTCCAAGAGACCCAGTACTTC. This codes for CSVDFQETQYF. The whole variable domain, filled in from reference TRBV29-1 and TRBJ2-5, reads SAVISQKPSRDICQRGTSLTIQCQVDSQVTMMFWYRQQPGQSLTLIATANQGSEATYESGFVIDKFPISRPNLTFSTLTVSNMSPEDSSIYLCSVDFQETQYFGPGTRLLVL.